Listed below are T cell receptor beta chains from one sample, sequenced in a study of identical twins' blood T cells. Each CDR3 protein is one row after TCRdb ran MiXCR on the 5' RACE reads. The sample holds around 380,000 distinct CDR3 sequences, roughly 31% seen once. The source material was PBMCs. The receptors derive from a woman aged 18-49 years in good health. CDR3s include the opening cysteine and the closing phenylalanine or tryptophan. D genes are given only for firm matches. Clone size is stated in some rows and not others, as once, few, many or a class when expanded.

TRBD1	many	TRBV7-9	TRBJ1-1	TGTGCCAGCAGCATCGACAGGGGAACTGAAGCTTTCTTT	CASSIDRGTEAFF
NA	few	TRBV9	TRBJ1-2	TGTGCCAGCAGCGCCCCCCGGGACACCTATGGCTACACCTTC	CASSAPRDTYGYTF
NA	few	TRBV20-1	TRBJ2-2	TGCAGTGCGAGAGGACAAGGACCAAACACCGGGGAGCTGTTTTTT	CSARGQGPNTGELFF
TRBD1	NA	TRBV3-1	TRBJ1-1	TGTGCCAGCACCAGAAATCGGGACAGGGGTGAAAACACTGAAGCTTTCTTT	CASTRNRDRGENTEAFF
NA	NA	TRBV12-3/TRBV12-4	TRBJ2-1	TGTGCCAGCAGTTTAGGCGGACTCAACAATGAGCAGTTCTTC	CASSLGGLNNEQFF
NA	many	TRBV10-3	TRBJ2-7	TGTGCCATCAGATCGGGACCCTCCTACGAGCAGTACTTC	CAIRSGPSYEQYF
NA	many	TRBV4-1	TRBJ2-7	TGCGCCAGCAGCCAAGGCTTGAGCCGGGAACTGGCGGGTCCCGAGCAGTACTTC	CASSQGLSRELAGPEQYF
NA	few	TRBV5-1	TRBJ1-4	TGCGCCAGCAGCTTGGGGTACGGGGCAACTAATGAAAAACTGTTTTTT	CASSLGYGATNEKLFF
NA	many	TRBV20-1	TRBJ2-2	TGCAGTGCTAGAGCCCCCTTGTGGACCGGGGAGCTGTTTTTT	CSARAPLWTGELFF
TRBD1	NA	TRBV6-2/TRBV6-3	TRBJ1-1	TGTGCCAGCAGTTACAGGCGTCGGGACAGGGGCATGAACACTGAAGCTTTCTTT	CASSYRRRDRGMNTEAFF
TRBD1	few	TRBV4-1	TRBJ1-3	TGCGCCTCCAAAACCGGGACAGCCTCTGGAAACACCATATATTTT	CASKTGTASGNTIYF
NA	few	TRBV29-1	TRBJ2-2	TGCAGCGGAGCAGGGTCCAACCTCGGGGAGCTGTTTTTT	CSGAGSNLGELFF
NA	few	TRBV6-1	TRBJ2-7	TGTGCCGCCGGCGGGGTAACCTACGAGCAGTACTTC	CAAGGVTYEQYF
NA	NA	TRBV5-6	TRBJ1-4	TGTGCCAGCAGCTTGGACGGCAGCATGGAAAAACTGTTTTTT	CASSLDGSMEKLFF
TRBD1	NA	TRBV2	TRBJ1-4	TGTGCCAGCAGTGATGCAGGGGGCGCATATAATGAAAAACTGTTTTTT	CASSDAGGAYNEKLFF
NA	NA	TRBV9	TRBJ2-3	TGTGCCAGCAGCACCCCGACGGACCCCACAGATACGCAGTATTTT	CASSTPTDPTDTQYF
NA	NA	TRBV27	TRBJ1-2	TGTGCCAGCAGTTTAGGGGGCGGCGACGGCTACACCTTC	CASSLGGGDGYTF
TRBD1	NA	TRBV12-5	TRBJ1-5	TGTGCTAGTGGTTTGGTACGACAGGGAGACTTCGGAGGCCCAAGCAATCAGCCCCAGCATTTT	CASGLVRQGDFGGPSNQPQHF
TRBD2	few	TRBV20-1	TRBJ2-1	TGCAGTGCTAGAAAAACTAGCGGGGCATTCAATGAGCAGTTCTTC	CSARKTSGAFNEQFF
NA	few	TRBV5-6	TRBJ1-1	TGTGCCAGCAGCACGTCCTCGATCCACGCTTTCTTT	CASSTSSIHAFF
NA	many	TRBV5-1	TRBJ1-1	TGCGCCAGCAGCTTGGGTTCAGGGACTGAAGCTTTCTTT	CASSLGSGTEAFF
TRBD1	NA	TRBV6-6	TRBJ1-6	TGTGCCAGCACCGGACAGGGGCAGAATTCACCCCTCCACTTT	CASTGQGQNSPLHF
NA	many	TRBV11-2	TRBJ1-1	TGTGCCAGCAGCTTAAAGGGGAACACTGAAGCTTTCTTT	CASSLKGNTEAFF
TRBD1	many	TRBV2	TRBJ1-4	TGTGCCAGCAGCCCGTCCGGGACAGGGTCAAGGCCTAATGAAAAACTGTTTTTT	CASSPSGTGSRPNEKLFF
NA	many	TRBV5-1	TRBJ1-4	TGCGCCAGCAGCTCGGGACATAATGAAAAACTGTTTTTT	CASSSGHNEKLFF
NA	few	TRBV6-2/TRBV6-3	TRBJ1-6	TGTGCCAGCAGCCAAGAGACGAGGGATTCACCCCTCCACTTT	CASSQETRDSPLHF
TRBD1	NA	TRBV6-1	TRBJ1-5	TGTGCCAGCGCCCAAGACAGGGGACTACAGCCCCAGCATTTT	CASAQDRGLQPQHF
NA	NA	TRBV10-3	TRBJ1-4	TGTGCAGCCAGGGACGCAACTAATGAAAAACTGTTTTTT	CAARDATNEKLFF
TRBD2	few	TRBV20-1	TRBJ2-7	TGCAGTGCTACCGGGGGACTAGCGCGCGCCTACGAGCAGTACTTC	CSATGGLARAYEQYF
TRBD1	NA	TRBV20-1	TRBJ1-2	TGCAGTGCTACCTTAACAGGGGGCGAAAGCTATGGCTACACCTTC	CSATLTGGESYGYTF
NA	many	TRBV16	TRBJ2-1	TGTGCCAGCAGCCAATCGCCCCCAGGGGCGAGCTCCTACAATGAGCAGTTCTTC	CASSQSPPGASSYNEQFF
TRBD1	many	TRBV2	TRBJ2-5	TGTGCCAGCAGTGGAAGAGGGGGACAGCAAGAGACCCAGTACTTC	CASSGRGGQQETQYF
TRBD2	NA	TRBV20-1	TRBJ2-7	TGCAGTGCTGGGGCGTCTAGCGGGATTCTATACGAGCAGTACTTC	CSAGASSGILYEQYF
TRBD1	few	TRBV6-5	TRBJ2-4	TGTGCCAGCAGCTGGACGGGACAGCAGGGGGACATTCAGTACTTC	CASSWTGQQGDIQYF
NA	NA	TRBV29-1	TRBJ1-4	TGCAGCGCTGAAGATCTCCACCCCCGGGCATCCGGTGAAAAACTGCTTTTT	CSAEDLHPRASGEKLLF
NA	NA	TRBV6-5	TRBJ2-2	TGTGCCAGCAGAAACAGCGCGAACACCGGGGAGCTGTTTTTT	CASRNSANTGELFF
TRBD2	NA	TRBV20-1	TRBJ2-1	TGCAGTGCGAACCGCCCGGGACTAGTCGGCAATGAGCAGTTCTTC	CSANRPGLVGNEQFF
TRBD1	NA	TRBV29-1	TRBJ2-1	TGCAGCGTCGAGAAAGGGACAGGGGGTCCCTACAATGAGCAGTTCTTC	CSVEKGTGGPYNEQFF
NA	few	TRBV12-3/TRBV12-4	TRBJ1-6	TGTGCCAGCAGTAAGGGGCCCTATAATTCACCCCTCCACTTT	CASSKGPYNSPLHF
NA	NA	TRBV6-2/TRBV6-3	TRBJ2-7	TGTGCCAGCAGTTACGACGGGGGAACCTACGAGCAGTACTTC	CASSYDGGTYEQYF
NA	NA	TRBV4-3	TRBJ1-3	TGCGCCAGCAGCCAAGACAGCCCGGGGGGAAACACCATATATTTT	CASSQDSPGGNTIYF
NA	NA	TRBV21-1	TRBJ2-7	TGTGCCCCTCCCTCGGGGGGGGGCTACGAGCAGTACTTC	CAPPSGGGYEQYF
NA	NA	TRBV7-3	TRBJ1-1	TGTGCCAGCAGCTTATCGTCAGGGATGAACACTGAAGCTTTCTTT	CASSLSSGMNTEAFF
NA	NA	TRBV2	TRBJ1-1	TGTGCCAACAGTGTGGGCGAACCGATGAACACTGAAGCTTTCTTT	CANSVGEPMNTEAFF
NA	NA	TRBV5-1	TRBJ2-2	TGCGCCAGCAGTGGCAGGGACACCGGGGAGCTGTTTTTT	CASSGRDTGELFF
NA	NA	TRBV5-1	TRBJ1-1	TGCGCCAGCAGCTTGGGGGAGGGGGACACTGAAGCTTTCTTT	CASSLGEGDTEAFF
NA	NA	TRBV5-1	TRBJ1-2	TGCGCCAGCAGCCCCCGAGGACAGAAAGCGAACTATGGCTACACCTTC	CASSPRGQKANYGYTF
NA	many	TRBV29-1	TRBJ1-1	TGCAGCGTTGTGGACAGTCTGAACACTGAAGCTTTCTTT	CSVVDSLNTEAFF
TRBD1	few	TRBV6-5	TRBJ1-2	TGTGCCAGCATGGGACAGTATGGGGATGGCTACACCTTC	CASMGQYGDGYTF
NA	NA	TRBV7-9	TRBJ2-7	TGTGCCAGCAGCCCTAGAGAAAACCCCTACGAGCAGTACTTC	CASSPRENPYEQYF